Following are 11 T cell receptor beta chains from one sample sequenced in a study of OX40 agonist ivuxolimab in advanced cancers. The repertoire was sequenced with immunoSEQ multiplex PCR; TCRdb's copy has only in-frame clones and lacks some. The sample has 75,000 to 80,000 clones; around 83% are singletons. The specimen was CD4+ or CD8+ T cells sorted from blood, collected in a trial of the OX40 agonist ivuxolimab. These TCRs come from an adult with an advanced solid tumor such as melanoma, head and neck, liver or kidney cancer.

The chain joins TRBV2 to TRBJ2-5, with 7 bases identical to TRBD2. The junction had 5 bases not matched to a gene; V was cut back by 6 bases and J by 7 bases. CDR1 and CDR2 from the germline V gene are SNHLY and FYNNEI. This CDR3 comprises 12 residues. CDR3 loop: CASSSPGGTQYF. The CDR3 bases are TGTGCCAGCAGCTCCCCGGGAGGGACCCAGTACTTC.

The chain uses TRBV30 and TRBJ2-1; D possibly corresponds to TRBD1 (6 bases). The CDR3 loop spans 12 amino acids. Trimming cost V 4 bases and J 10 bases, with 14 bases left between them. The germline gives CDR1 GTSNPN, CDR2 SVGIG (reference sequence). The CDR3 region has the DNA TGTGCCTGGACCACGGGTGGGACAGAGCAGTTCTTC. It is translated as CAWTTGGTEQFF.

The chain employs TRBV5-1 and TRBJ2-2, with D unclear. The CDR3 totals 14 residues. Trimming removed 1 base from V and 3 bases from J, with 7 bases in between. Germline values: CDR1 SGHRS, CDR2 YFSETQ. CDR3: CASSLIVDTGELFF. CDR3 bases: TGCGCCAGCAGCTTGATCGTGGACACCGGGGAGCTGTTTTTT. The whole variable domain, filled in from reference TRBV5-1 and TRBJ2-2, reads KAGVTQTPRYLIKTRGQQVTLSCSPISGHRSVSWYQQTPGQGLQFLFEYFSETQRNKGNFPGRFSGRQFSNSRSEMNVSTLELGDSALYLCASSLIVDTGELFFGEGSRLTVL.

This clone came up once. The gene calls are TRBV30 and TRBJ2-7; D not resolved. The CDR3 sequence is 11 residues long. Germline V gives CDR1 GTSNPN, CDR2 SVGIG (reference sequence). Trimming stripped 2 bases from V and 5 bases from J, with 7 bases between. CDR3 nucleotide sequence: TGTGCCTGGAGTCCCATGAACGAGCAGTACTTC. This encodes CAWSPMNEQYF.

V is TRBV9 and J is TRBJ2-5, with 9 positions matching TRBD2. V dropped 5 bases and J dropped 4; count of bases not matched to a gene: 9. The CDR3 sequence is 15 residues long. CDR1 is SGDLS, CDR2 YYNGEE, per germline. Written as DNA, the CDR3 is TGTGCCAGCAGTTCGGGCGGGGGGGCTTTAGAGACCCAGTACTTC. Translating gives CASSSGGGALETQYF.

The chain employs TRBV11-3 and TRBJ2-1; 9 nucleotides match TRBD2. V was pared by 5 bases and J by 14 bases, with 10 bases of the junction left unmatched. The CDR3 contains 13 residues. The germline CDR1 and CDR2 sequences are SGHNT and YENEEA. The CDR3 bases are TGTGCCAGCAGCCCTACAGGTAGCGGGAGAAAGTTCTTC. Translation: CASSPTGSGRKFF.

J is TRBJ2-5 and V is TRBV10-1; D remains unclear. The CDR3 consists of 13 residues. Trimming removed 6 bases at V and 2 bases at J, with 10 bases between. Germline V lookup: CDR1 WNHNN, CDR2 SYGVQD (reference sequence). The CDR3 protein is CASSAGQQETQYF. As DNA, the CDR3 is TGCGCCAGCAGCGCCGGTCAGCAAGAGACCCAGTACTTC.

The chain couples TRBV29-1 to TRBJ1-4; D might be TRBD1 (6 bases). This CDR3 is built from 15 residues. Germline loops: CDR1 SQVTM, CDR2 ANQGSEA. The V end was cut by 6 bases, the J end by 0 bases, with 14 bases between. CDR3 bases: TGCAGCGTCGCACTCGGACAGTCAACTAATGAAAAACTGTTTTTT. Encoded protein: CSVALGQSTNEKLFF.

This clone has only one observation. The V call is TRBV6-1, the J call TRBJ1-2; a possible D gene is TRBD1 (6 bases). Germline V gene lookup returns CDR1 MNHNS and CDR2 SASEGT. This CDR3 comprises 15 residues. V shed 9 bases and J shed 4 bases, with 21 bases lying between them. The DNA of the CDR3 is TGTGCCAGTTCGGGGCAGGGATTGGGGGCCTATGGCTACACCTTC. Translating it yields CASSGQGLGAYGYTF.

The rearrangement links TRBV29-1 to TRBJ1-2, with 8 bases identical to TRBD1. The germline gives CDR1 SQVTM, CDR2 ANQGSEA. This CDR3 comprises 14 residues. The V and J ends lost 6 bases and 3 bases, in that order; junction bases with no gene match: 9. The CDR3 protein is CSVLWTGNHYGYTF. In nucleotides, the CDR3 is TGCAGCGTCTTATGGACAGGGAACCACTATGGCTACACCTTC.

The V gene is TRBV5-1, the J gene TRBJ2-1, with D possibly TRBD2 on 5 matching bases. Trimming pared 0 bases from V and 4 bases from J, leaving 11 bases between. Germline V gene data show CDR1 as SGHRS and CDR2 as YFSETQ. The CDR3 totals 15 residues. The CDR3 here is CASSLVGEGYNEQFF. For the CDR3, the DNA is TGCGCCAGCAGCTTGGTCGGGGAAGGATACAATGAGCAGTTCTTC.